The sequence of this TCR beta chain was determined in a study of molecular identifiers for immune sequencing clone quantification. Findings and caveats of the study: The study found clones above 20 RNA copies held over 97% of effector molecules and under 1% in naive cells. Jurkat TCR RNA from one cell was spiked into approximately 930,000 naive cells, and it was reportedly detectable there.

Sorting defined naive CD8 T cells as CD8+CD4-CCR7+CD45RA+. As previously described, bulk TCR libraries were made using listed TCR primers. TCRdb analysed the PCR reads with MiXCR anew, one entry per CDR3 protein. Here the sample spans under 600,000 distinct CDR3 sequences, 20% to 25% being singletons. Details on this clonotype: The antigen is unknown.

From germline, CDR1 is MDHEN and CDR2 SYDVKM. The CDR3 has 14 amino acids. V lost 5 bases, J lost 6 bases, and 10 bases stayed unmatched. Input material: naive CD8+ T cells from blood, with Jurkat cell RNA spiked in. Subset noted: FACS-sorted CD8+CD4-CCR7+CD45RA+ naive T cells. The clonotype originates from a human donor in good health. Some libraries in this study had Jurkat cell RNA spiked in. The chain combines TRBV28 with TRBJ2-7; 7 bases agree with TRBD2. DNA of the CDR3: TGTGCCAGCAGTGCCCTGGCGGGAGAGGTCGAGCAGTACTTC. Amino acid sequence: CASSALAGEVEQYF.